This T cell receptor beta chain was recorded in a study of CD8 T cells in Susac syndrome. Whole-study context: When blood was drawn, patients with Susac syndrome were on intravenous immunoglobulin alone, on corticosteroids, or therapy-naive.

Reverse transcription of roughly 0.45 to 1 ug RNA was carried out with random hexamers. MiXCR, applied by TCRdb to the immunoSEQ multiplex PCR reads, yields one record per CDR3 protein. The sample has roughly 220,000 distinct CDR3 sequences, approximately 94% seen once. The V and J ends lost 0 bases and 0 bases, in that order; junction bases with no gene match: 4. CDR1 and CDR2 (germline): GTSNPN, SVGIG (reference sequence). The CDR3 has 16 amino acids. V gene TRBV30 combines with J gene TRBJ2-3, with 9 bases aligning to TRBD2. The specimen sequenced was CD4+ T cells from PBMCs. This receptor was taken from a human donor with Susac syndrome. The CDR3 DNA sequence: TGTGCCTGGAGTGTAGGGCTAGCGGGGAGCACAGATACGCAGTATTTT. It codes for CAWSVGLAGSTDTQYF.